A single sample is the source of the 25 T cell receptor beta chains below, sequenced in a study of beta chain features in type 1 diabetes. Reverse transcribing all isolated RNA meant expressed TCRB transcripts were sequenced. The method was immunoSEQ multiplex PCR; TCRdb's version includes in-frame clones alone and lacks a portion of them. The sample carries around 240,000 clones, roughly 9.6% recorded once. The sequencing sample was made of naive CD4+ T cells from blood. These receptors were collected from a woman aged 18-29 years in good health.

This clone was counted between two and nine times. CDR3 region: CASSSFFIGSHEQFF. For the CDR3, the DNA is TGTGCCAGCAGCTCCTTTTTTATCGGGTCCCATGAGCAGTTCTTC. This chain uses TRBV7-2 with TRBJ2-1; D remains unclear. Trimming pared 4 bases from V and 8 bases from J, leaving 18 bases between. Germline-derived CDR1 and CDR2 are SGHTA and FQGNSA. This CDR3 region has 15 residues.

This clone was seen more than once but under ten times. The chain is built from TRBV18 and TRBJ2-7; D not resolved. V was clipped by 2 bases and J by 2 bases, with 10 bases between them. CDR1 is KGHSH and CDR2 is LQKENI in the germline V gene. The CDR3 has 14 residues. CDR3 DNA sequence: TGTGCCAGCTCACCAACCAACACCGCCTACGAGCAGTACTTC. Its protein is CASSPTNTAYEQYF.

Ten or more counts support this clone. The CDR3 sequence is CAWSVSGANVLTF. The CDR3 nucleotides are TGTGCCTGGAGTGTGTCAGGGGCCAACGTCCTGACTTTC. The chain combines TRBV30 with TRBJ2-6; D gene ambiguous. V was clipped by 0 bases and J by 4 bases, with 4 bases between them. Germline values: CDR1 GTSNPN, CDR2 SVGIG (reference sequence). This CDR3 spans 13 amino acids.

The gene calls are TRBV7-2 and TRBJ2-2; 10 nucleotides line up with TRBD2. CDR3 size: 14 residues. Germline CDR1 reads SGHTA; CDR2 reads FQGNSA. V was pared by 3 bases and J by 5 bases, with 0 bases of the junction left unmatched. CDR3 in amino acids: CASSLGLATGELFF. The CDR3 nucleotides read TGTGCCAGCAGCTTGGGACTAGCGACCGGGGAGCTGTTTTTT.

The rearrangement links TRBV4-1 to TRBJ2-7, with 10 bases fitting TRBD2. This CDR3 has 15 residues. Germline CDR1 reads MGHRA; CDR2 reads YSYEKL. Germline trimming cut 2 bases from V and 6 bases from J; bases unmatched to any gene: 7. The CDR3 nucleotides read TGCGCCAGCAGCCAATTTGGGACTAGCGTCATCGAGCAGTACTTC. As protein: CASSQFGTSVIEQYF.

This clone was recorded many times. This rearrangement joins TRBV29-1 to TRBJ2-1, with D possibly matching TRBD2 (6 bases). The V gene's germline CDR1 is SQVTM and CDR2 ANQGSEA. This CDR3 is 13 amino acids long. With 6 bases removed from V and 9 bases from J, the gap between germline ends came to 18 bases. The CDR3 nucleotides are TGCAGCGTCGCTGCGGAGTGGAGGGGTGAGCAGTTCTTC. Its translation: CSVAAEWRGEQFF.

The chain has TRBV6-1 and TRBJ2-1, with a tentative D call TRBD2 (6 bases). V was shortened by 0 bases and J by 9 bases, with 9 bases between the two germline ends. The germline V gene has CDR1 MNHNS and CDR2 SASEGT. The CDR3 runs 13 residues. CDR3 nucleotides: TGTGCCAGCAGTGAAGCTGGGAGGTTTGAGCAGTTCTTC. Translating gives CASSEAGRFEQFF.

CDR3 coding DNA: TGTGCCAGTAGTCTAACCGACGGGTCAACTAATGAAAAACTGTTTTTT. This sequence encodes CASSLTDGSTNEKLFF. V usage is TRBV19 and J usage is TRBJ1-4; D call uncertain. CDR1 and CDR2 from the germline V gene are LNHDA and SQIVND (reference sequence). The CDR3 is made up of 16 amino acids. Trimming shortened V by 5 bases and J by 0 bases, and 13 bases separated the two germline ends.

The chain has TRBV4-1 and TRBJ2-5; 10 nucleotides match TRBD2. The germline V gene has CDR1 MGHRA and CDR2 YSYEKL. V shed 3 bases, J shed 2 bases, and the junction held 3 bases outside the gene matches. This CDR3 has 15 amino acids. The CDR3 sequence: CASSQVSGGQETQYF. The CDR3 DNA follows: TGCGCCAGCAGCCAGGTTAGCGGGGGGCAAGAGACCCAGTACTTC.

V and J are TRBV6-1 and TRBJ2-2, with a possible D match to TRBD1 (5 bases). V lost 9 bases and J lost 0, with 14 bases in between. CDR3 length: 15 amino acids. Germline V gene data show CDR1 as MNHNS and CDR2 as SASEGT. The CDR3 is CASRPPGTNTGELFF. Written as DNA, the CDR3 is TGTGCCAGTAGACCCCCAGGGACGAACACCGGGGAGCTGTTTTTT.

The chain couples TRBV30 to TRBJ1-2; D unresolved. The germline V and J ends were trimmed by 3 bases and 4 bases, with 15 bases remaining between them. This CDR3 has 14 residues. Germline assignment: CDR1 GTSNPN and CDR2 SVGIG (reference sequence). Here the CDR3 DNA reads TGTGCCTGGAGCCCCGCCCAGTATGGCTATGGCTACACCTTC. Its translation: CAWSPAQYGYGYTF.

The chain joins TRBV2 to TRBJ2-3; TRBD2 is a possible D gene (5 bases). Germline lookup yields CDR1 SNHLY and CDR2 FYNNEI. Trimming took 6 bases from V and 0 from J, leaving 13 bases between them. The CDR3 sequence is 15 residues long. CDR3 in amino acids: CASSFSGLSTDTQYF. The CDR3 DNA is TGTGCCAGCAGCTTCAGCGGCCTGAGCACAGATACGCAGTATTTT. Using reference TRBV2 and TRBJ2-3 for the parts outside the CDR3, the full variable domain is EPEVTQTPSHQVTQMGQEVILRCVPISNHLYFYWYRQILGQKVEFLVSFYNNEISEKSEIFDDQFSVERPDGSNFTLKIRSTKLEDSAMYFCASSFSGLSTDTQYFGPGTRLTVL.

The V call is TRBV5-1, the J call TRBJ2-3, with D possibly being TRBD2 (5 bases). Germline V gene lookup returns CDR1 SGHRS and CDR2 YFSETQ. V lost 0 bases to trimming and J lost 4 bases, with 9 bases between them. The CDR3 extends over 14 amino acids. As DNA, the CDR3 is TGCGCCAGCAGCTTGGGACTAAGTCCAGATACGCAGTATTTT. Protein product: CASSLGLSPDTQYF.

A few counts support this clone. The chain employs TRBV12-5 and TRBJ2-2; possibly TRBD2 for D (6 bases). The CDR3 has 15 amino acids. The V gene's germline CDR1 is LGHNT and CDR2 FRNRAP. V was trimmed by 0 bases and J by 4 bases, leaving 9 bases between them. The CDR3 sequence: CASGLVRGSTGELFF. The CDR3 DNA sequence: TGTGCTAGTGGTTTGGTACGGGGGTCCACCGGGGAGCTGTTTTTT.

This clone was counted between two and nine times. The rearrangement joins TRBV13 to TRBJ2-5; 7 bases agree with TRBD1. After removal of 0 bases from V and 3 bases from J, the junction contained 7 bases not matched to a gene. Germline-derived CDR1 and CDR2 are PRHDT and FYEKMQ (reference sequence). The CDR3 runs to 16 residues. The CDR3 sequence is CASSLGTTGTEETQYF. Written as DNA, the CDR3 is TGTGCCAGCAGCTTAGGGACGACCGGGACAGAAGAGACCCAGTACTTC.

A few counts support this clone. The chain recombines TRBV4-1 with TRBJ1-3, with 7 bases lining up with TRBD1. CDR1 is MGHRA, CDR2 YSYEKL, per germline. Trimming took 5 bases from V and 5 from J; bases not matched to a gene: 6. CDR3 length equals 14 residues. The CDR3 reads CASSAEDRRNTIYF. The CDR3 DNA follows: TGCGCCAGCAGCGCGGAGGACAGGAGAAACACCATATATTTT.

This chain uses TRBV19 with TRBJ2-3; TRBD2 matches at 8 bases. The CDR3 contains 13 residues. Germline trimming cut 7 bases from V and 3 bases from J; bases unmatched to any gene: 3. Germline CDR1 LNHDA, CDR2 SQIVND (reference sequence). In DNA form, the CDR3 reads TGTGCCAGTATGAGCGGGAGTACAGATACGCAGTATTTT. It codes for CASMSGSTDTQYF.

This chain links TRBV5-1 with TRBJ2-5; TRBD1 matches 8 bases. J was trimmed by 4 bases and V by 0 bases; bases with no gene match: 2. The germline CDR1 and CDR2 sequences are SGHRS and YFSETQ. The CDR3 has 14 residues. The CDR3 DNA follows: TGCGCCAGCAGCTTGGAGGGGACAGGAGAGACCCAGTACTTC. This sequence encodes CASSLEGTGETQYF.

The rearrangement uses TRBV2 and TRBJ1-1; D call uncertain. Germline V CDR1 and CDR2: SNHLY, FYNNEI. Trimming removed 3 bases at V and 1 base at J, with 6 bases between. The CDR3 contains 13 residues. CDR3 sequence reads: CASSDWRNTEAFF. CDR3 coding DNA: TGTGCCAGCAGTGATTGGAGGAACACTGAAGCTTTCTTT.

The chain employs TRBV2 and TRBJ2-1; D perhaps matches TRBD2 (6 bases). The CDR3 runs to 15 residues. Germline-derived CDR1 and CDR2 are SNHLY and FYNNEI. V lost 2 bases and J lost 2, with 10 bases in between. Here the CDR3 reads CASSETRDAYNEQFF. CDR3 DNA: TGTGCCAGCAGTGAAACGCGGGATGCCTACAATGAGCAGTTCTTC.

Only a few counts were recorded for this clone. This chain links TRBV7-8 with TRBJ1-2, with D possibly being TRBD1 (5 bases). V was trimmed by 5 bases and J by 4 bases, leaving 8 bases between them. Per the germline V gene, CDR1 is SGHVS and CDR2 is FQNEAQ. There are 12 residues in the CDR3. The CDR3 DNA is TGTGCCAGCAGCCCAGACAGCTATGGCTACACCTTC. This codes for CASSPDSYGYTF.

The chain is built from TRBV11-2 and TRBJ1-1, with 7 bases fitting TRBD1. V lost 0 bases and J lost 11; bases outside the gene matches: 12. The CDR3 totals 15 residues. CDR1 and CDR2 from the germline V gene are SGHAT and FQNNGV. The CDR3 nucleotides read TGTGCCAGCAGCTTAGATATCAAACCAGGGGGTCAGGCTTTCTTT. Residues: CASSLDIKPGGQAFF.

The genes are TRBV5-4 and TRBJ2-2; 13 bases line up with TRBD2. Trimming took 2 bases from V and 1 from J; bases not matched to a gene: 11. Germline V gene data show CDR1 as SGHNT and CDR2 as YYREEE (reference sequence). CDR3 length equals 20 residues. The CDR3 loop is CASSLASGLAGVGNTGELFF. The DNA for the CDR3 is TGTGCCAGCAGCTTAGCTTCAGGACTAGCGGGAGTAGGGAACACCGGGGAGCTGTTTTTT.

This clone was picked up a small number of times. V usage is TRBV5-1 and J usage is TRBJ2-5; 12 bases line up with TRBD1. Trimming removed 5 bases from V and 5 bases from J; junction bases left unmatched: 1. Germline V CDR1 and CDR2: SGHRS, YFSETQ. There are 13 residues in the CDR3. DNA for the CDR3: TGCGCCAGCAGGGGACAGGGGGCGGAGACCCAGTACTTC. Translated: CASRGQGAETQYF.

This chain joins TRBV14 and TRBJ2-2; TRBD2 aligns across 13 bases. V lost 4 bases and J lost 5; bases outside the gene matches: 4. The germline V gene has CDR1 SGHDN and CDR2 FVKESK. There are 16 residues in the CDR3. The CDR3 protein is CASSRTSGRRTGELFF. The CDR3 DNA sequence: TGTGCCAGCAGCCGGACTAGCGGGAGAAGAACCGGGGAGCTGTTTTTT.